A single sample gave rise to the 14 T cell receptor beta chains below, sequenced in a study of shared clonotypes between healthy human individuals. Libraries were prepared by immunoSEQ multiplex PCR; TCRdb keeps only in-frame clonotypes and omits some of them. Of about 1 million clones listed, 70% to 80% were seen once; the top ten hold about 1.5%. The sample taken for sequencing was memory CD4+ T cells sorted from blood. Subset meaning: CD45RA-negative fraction. Receptors originate from a man aged 18-30 years in good health.

The chain uses TRBV10-2 and TRBJ2-3; weak D call: TRBD2 (5 bases). CDR3 size: 15 residues. In germline, CDR1 is WSHSY, CDR2 SAAADI. Between the trimmed V and J ends, which lost 7 bases and 0 bases, there was a span of 14 bases. CDR3 sequence: CASTKGDLSTDTQYF. The CDR3 DNA reads as TGCGCCAGCACGAAGGGAGACCTTAGCACAGATACGCAGTATTTT.

The J gene is TRBJ2-3, the V gene TRBV5-8; TRBD2 aligns across 10 bases. CDR3 length: 19 amino acids. In germline, CDR1 is SGHTS, CDR2 YDEGEE. Trimming took 0 bases from V and 5 from J; bases not matched to a gene: 15. DNA for the CDR3: TGTGCCAGCAGCTTGGGACTAGCGGGCCTCGCGACGGGGGGAGATACGCAGTATTTT. It yields the protein CASSLGLAGLATGGDTQYF.

This clone was recorded at least ten times. This same CDR3 is encoded by further DNA sequences in the sample. This rearrangement joins TRBV19 to TRBJ1-5, with no clear D. Trimming left V 3 bases short and J 5 bases short, with 5 bases between. The CDR3 totals 12 residues. Germline V gene data show CDR1 as LNHDA and CDR2 as SQIVND (reference sequence). The CDR3 loop is CASSIGYQPQHF. Written as DNA, the CDR3 is TGTGCCAGTAGTATCGGCTATCAGCCCCAGCATTTT.

This rearrangement joins TRBV7-2 to TRBJ1-5, with a weak D call TRBD1 (5 bases). Per the germline V gene, CDR1 is SGHTA and CDR2 is FQGNSA. This CDR3 is built from 15 residues. V lost 0 bases and J lost 7, with 13 bases in between. CDR3 DNA: TGTGCCAGCAGCTTAGCCAGCGGGGGGAGGCAGCCCCAGCATTTT. Translated: CASSLASGGRQPQHF.

CDR3 region: CASSDKGRWSYEQYF. The CDR3 DNA reads as TGTGCCAGCAGCGATAAGGGACGGTGGTCCTACGAGCAGTACTTC. The J gene is TRBJ2-7, the V gene TRBV7-2, with D possibly called TRBD1 or TRBD2 (5 bases each). Germline loops: CDR1 SGHTA, CDR2 FQGNSA. There are 15 residues in the CDR3. V lost 5 bases to trimming and J lost 1 base, with 15 bases between them.

V gene TRBV2 combines with J gene TRBJ2-3, with D possibly being TRBD1 (5 bases). This CDR3 contains 15 residues. Looked up from germline, CDR1 is SNHLY and CDR2 is FYNNEI. Between the trimmed V and J ends, which lost 5 bases and 4 bases, there was a span of 16 bases. The CDR3 DNA reads as TGTGCCAGCAGTCCAGTCTGGGGCGAGTCAGATACGCAGTATTTT. Its translation: CASSPVWGESDTQYF.

The chain is built from TRBV5-1 and TRBJ2-1; tentative D call: TRBD2 (6 bases). Germline CDR1 and CDR2: SGHRS and YFSETQ. V dropped 1 base and J dropped 7 bases, with 15 bases sitting between them. The CDR3 has 15 amino acids. This CDR3 reads CASSLYGGKGNEQFF. CDR3 nucleotides: TGCGCCAGCAGCTTGTACGGAGGGAAGGGAAATGAGCAGTTCTTC.

Only one count was recorded for this clone. The gene calls are TRBV19 and TRBJ2-7; D not resolved. This CDR3 comprises 16 residues. Germline V gives CDR1 LNHDA, CDR2 SQIVND (reference sequence). V was shortened by 6 bases and J by 0 bases, with 18 bases between the two germline ends. The CDR3 here is CASSQMAAASSYEQYF. CDR3 bases: TGTGCCAGTAGCCAAATGGCGGCGGCTAGCTCCTACGAGCAGTACTTC.

The chain links TRBV23-1 to TRBJ1-2, with D hard to call. TRBV23-1 is filed as an ORF, its function uncertain. The CDR3 loop spans 15 amino acids. Trimming left V 4 bases short and J 7 bases short, with 19 bases between. CDR3 protein: CASSPPPWTDRGYTF. The CDR3 nucleotides read TGCGCCAGCAGTCCCCCCCCGTGGACGGATCGTGGCTACACCTTC.

The chain combines TRBV11-2 with TRBJ2-7; 10 positions match TRBD1. J gave up 5 bases and V 6 bases, and 10 bases lay outside the gene matches. The CDR3 loop spans 15 amino acids. Germline V CDR1 and CDR2: SGHAT, FQNNGV. The CDR3 bases are TGTGCCAGCAGACTCCCCGGGACAGGGGTCCACGAGCAGTACTTC. This sequence encodes CASRLPGTGVHEQYF.

The rearrangement links TRBV9 to TRBJ2-6; 11 positions agree with TRBD1. Unmatched junction bases numbered 11, after V lost 0 bases and J lost 0 bases. Germline CDR1 and CDR2: SGDLS and YYNGEE. The CDR3 runs to 21 residues. The CDR3 bases are TGTGCCAGCAGCGTAGCCCCCCTAGGGACAGGGGGTTACTCTGGGGCCAACGTCCTGACTTTC. Amino acid sequence: CASSVAPLGTGGYSGANVLTF.

V and J are TRBV30 and TRBJ1-5; D remains unclear. Trimming left V 3 bases short and J 3 bases short, with 12 bases between. The CDR3 extends over 14 amino acids. Germline values: CDR1 GTSNPN, CDR2 SVGIG (reference sequence). The CDR3 spells CAWSAEPLNQPQHF. The CDR3 DNA sequence: TGTGCCTGGAGCGCAGAGCCTCTCAATCAGCCCCAGCATTTT.

The chain joins TRBV5-6 to TRBJ2-7; TRBD1 matches 7 bases. CDR3 size: 16 residues. Germline-derived CDR1 and CDR2 are SGHDT and YYEEEE. With 0 bases clipped from V and 3 bases from J, the junction kept 9 bases outside the gene matches. The CDR3 DNA follows: TGTGCCAGCAGCTTGGAGTCTAAATGGACAGGCTACGAGCAGTACTTC. It codes for CASSLESKWTGYEQYF.

To note about this clone: A read error may explain this, as a much larger clone is one base away. The chain is built from TRBV5-1 and TRBJ2-5, with D tentatively TRBD1 (6 bases). This CDR3 spans 13 amino acids. The germline V gene has CDR1 SGHRS and CDR2 YFSETQ. V shed 1 base and J shed 4 bases, with 8 bases lying between them. CDR3 region: CASSLTGSETQYF. The CDR3 DNA sequence: TGCGCCAGCAGCTTGACAGGGTCAGAGACCCAGTACTTC.